This T cell receptor (beta chain) was profiled in a study of graft-versus-host responses after intestinal transplantation (dated by TCRdb to the early 2020s). With regard to the full study: The transplants that recipients received were multivisceral, liver-intestinal, or isolated intestinal. Graft-versus-host and host-versus-graft alloreactive T cell clones were tracked in the graft, circulation and bone marrow after intestinal transplantation using bulk TCR-beta CDR3 sequencing. A cohort of around 25 intestinal transplant recipients, including one retransplant, was enrolled, and a few patients lacking pretransplant specimens were excluded. Alloreactive clones were identified by sequencing pre-transplant mixed lymphocyte reaction products and comparing them with unstimulated pre-transplant donor and recipient T cells. All recipients received anti-thymocyte globulin induction followed by maintenance tacrolimus and steroids for approximately 3 years. Rather than going through the commercial service, samples from three later patients were sequenced in-house on an Illumina MiSeq and processed with MiXCR. Donor T cell macrochimerism was defined as a peak of at least 4% donor T cells among recipient peripheral blood mononuclear cells.

Library preparation was by the immunoSEQ multiplex PCR assay. For most patients, genomic DNA was isolated using the Qiagen DNeasy Blood and Tissue Kit and was shipped frozen to Adaptive Biotechnologies for TCR sequencing. Adaptive Biotechnologies carried out high-throughput TCR-beta CDR3 sequencing of genomic DNA for most patients. As for the original processing: TCR sequencing data for 18 patients were retrieved from Adaptive's ImmunoSEQ software; a few other patients were processed with MiXCR and VDJtools. To correct CD4 versus CD8 sorting errors, sequences present in both subsets at a frequency ratio below 5:1 were removed. CDR3 nucleotide sequences shared between donor and recipient were removed because their origin could not be assigned. At least 2-fold expansion over unstimulated cells and a minimum CFSE-low frequency of 0.002% (template counts) or 0.001% (read counts) were required for clones to be classified as alloreactive. Mappable clones were those detected in sequenced pre-transplant spleen, lymph node, or MLR CFSE-low populations of the donor or recipient. The cumulative frequency of alloreactive clones was calculated as a percentage of all sequences, weighted by copy number. Here the immuneACCESS table is served through TCRdb, limited to in-frame sequences with V and J called. Missing clones are a known gap in these copies; in checked studies unresolved V genes cover under half, and the rest lacks a known reason. That table supplies the V and J calls and clone size; D and trimming were determined from the DNA. The sample table lists about 96,000 clones, about 90% of them with a count of one. The ten largest clones capture around 0.17% of the sample.

General conclusions and limits of the study: In the allografts of patients with donor T cell macrochimerism, GvH to HvG T cell clonal ratios were high. GvH clones turned up in recipient bone marrow, with some appearing earlier in ileal mucosa or blood, a pattern consistent with an intestinal mucosal origin. Early after transplant, peak levels of circulating GvH clones were associated with declines in HvG clones. Conclusions were limited by the relatively low number and heterogeneity of intestinal transplant patients.

The time point label, as the study defines it: cells obtained before transplantation from donor or recipient. CD3+CD4+ and CD3+CD8+ populations were FACS-sorted from unstimulated pre-transplant donor and recipient cells taken from spleen or lymph nodes. A remark on this clone: The specificity of this receptor is unknown. Per-base qualities were not stored, and no clone one base away is much larger.

The CDR3 has 16 amino acids, counting the end cysteine and phenylalanine. Of all the DNA, just the CDR3 is kept, 48 bases in frame from base 1. V lost 6 bases and J lost 4 bases, and the count of bases not matched to a germline gene is 3. CDR1 is given as MNHEY and CDR2 as SMNVEV, both from the germline V gene (reference sequence). The sequencing here drew on unstimulated CD4+ T cells sorted from spleen or lymph node cells, taken before intestinal transplant. The source is a human donor who received an intestinal transplant. Here the chain combines TRBV27 and TRBJ2-2; TRBD2 agrees with 15 junctional bases. CDR3 region: CASRGLAGGPTGELFF. The sequenced DNA is TGTGCCAGCAGAGGACTAGCGGGGGGGCCCACCGGGGAGCTGTTTTTT.